This T cell receptor (beta chain) was profiled in a study of T cells in Graves' hyperthyroidism and ophthalmopathy. Template material for amplifying TCR beta CDR3 regions consisted of RNA transcripts. The HTBI primer set served for first-round RT-PCR of the TCR CDR3. TCRdb itself ran the multiplex PCR reads through MiXCR, one entry per CDR3 protein. Seen here are 400,000 to 600,000 distinct CDR3 sequences, roughly 16% observed once, and the top ten hold less than 30%. Study conclusions and caveats: Model-based prediction identified ophthalmopathy a median 6.5 months prior to its onset.

About this clonotype itself: Its cognate antigen is unknown.

Every diagnosis used clinical symptoms, serum thyroxine and TRAb, thyroid ultrasound and orbital computed tomography. 10 ml of fresh peripheral blood supplied the PBMCs. Germline V gene sequence: CDR1 SGHRS, CDR2 YFSETQ. V lost 0 bases, J lost 5 bases, and 14 bases lay in between. CDR3 length: 16 residues. This receptor was taken from a woman aged 25-40 years with Graves' ophthalmopathy. Sequencing was carried out using blood. This chain joins TRBV5-1 and TRBJ2-2; D might be TRBD2 (6 bases). CDR3 loop: CASSLELARVTGELFF. CDR3 sequence (DNA): TGCGCCAGCAGCTTGGAGCTAGCGAGAGTTACCGGGGAGCTGTTTTTT.